The next 22 T cell receptor beta chains were all read from a single sample in a study of PD-L1 blockade in urothelial cancer. As to time point: peripheral blood 6 weeks after treatment start. Libraries were prepared by immunoSEQ multiplex PCR; TCRdb keeps only in-frame clonotypes and omits some of them. The sample includes 120,000 or so clones, roughly 83% of them seen just once. The starting material was PBMCs, obtained around atezolizumab (anti-PD-L1) treatment. The receptors originated from a man in his fifties or sixties with urothelial cancer.

The chain recombines TRBV4-2 with TRBJ2-7; D may be TRBD2 (6 bases). The CDR3 loop spans 17 amino acids. The V gene lost 1 base and the J gene lost 3 bases, with 19 bases spanning the gap. Germline V gene sequence: CDR1 LGHNA, CDR2 YNFKEQ. CDR3 coding DNA: TGTGCCAGCAGCCAAGTAGGCGGAGCGGGTTACGGCTACGAGCAGTACTTC. Translating it yields CASSQVGGAGYGYEQYF.

The V gene is TRBV29-1, the J gene TRBJ1-1; maybe TRBD1 (5 bases). Trimming left V 5 bases short and J 1 base short, with 8 bases between. The germline V gene encodes CDR1 SQVTM and CDR2 ANQGSEA. The CDR3 runs to 12 residues. CDR3 in DNA: TGCAGCGTTCGTGACAGGAACACTGAAGCTTTCTTT. Translating it yields CSVRDRNTEAFF.

This chain links TRBV19 with TRBJ2-1, with D maybe TRBD2 (5 bases). Germline loops: CDR1 LNHDA, CDR2 SQIVND (reference sequence). V lost 6 bases, J lost 9 bases, and 12 bases lay in between. This CDR3 spans 12 amino acids. DNA of the CDR3: TGTGCCAGTAGGTCACTAGTATCTGAGCAGTTCTTC. Translated: CASRSLVSEQFF.

This chain uses TRBV30 with TRBJ1-6, with 9 bases identical to TRBD1. Germline lookup yields CDR1 GTSNPN and CDR2 SVGIG (reference sequence). The CDR3 has 14 residues. V was pared by 2 bases and J by 7 bases, with 3 bases of the junction left unmatched. The CDR3 DNA reads TGTGCCTGGAGTAAAGGGACAGGGAATTCACCCCTCCACTTT. It specifies CAWSKGTGNSPLHF.

This clone was detected only once. The chain carries TRBV6-4 and TRBJ2-2; no reliable D call. The CDR3 totals 13 residues. Germline V gives CDR1 MRHNA, CDR2 SNTAGT. The V and J ends lost 3 bases and 3 bases respectively, with 5 bases between them. This CDR3 is CASSEHDTGELFF. In DNA, the CDR3 is TGTGCCAGCAGTGAACACGACACCGGGGAGCTGTTTTTT.

This clone was observed a few times. This chain uses TRBV7-6 with TRBJ1-2; 10 bases match TRBD1. The germline CDR1 and CDR2 sequences are SGHVS and FNYEAQ. V dropped 5 bases and J dropped 0; count of bases not matched to a gene: 3. CDR3 length: 15 residues. The chain's CDR3 is CASSPTGGANYGYTF. The CDR3 DNA follows: TGTGCCAGCAGCCCGACAGGGGGCGCTAACTATGGCTACACCTTC.

This clone was counted once. This chain joins TRBV28 and TRBJ2-7, with D possibly being TRBD1 (5 bases). The CDR3 spans 15 residues. Trimming pared 7 bases from V and 2 bases from J, leaving 18 bases between. In germline, CDR1 is MDHEN, CDR2 SYDVKM. As DNA, the CDR3 is TGTGCCAGCACCAAGGCAGGGTCGAAACCCTACGAGCAGTACTTC. The encoded protein is CASTKAGSKPYEQYF.

This chain uses TRBV30 with TRBJ2-2; TRBD2 agrees at 10 bases. Germline CDR1 is GTSNPN and CDR2 is SVGIG (reference sequence). Losses at the gene ends were 0 bases for V and 5 bases for J; bases not matched to a gene: 9. This CDR3 has 17 amino acids. CDR3 loop: CAWSVRPSGRATGELFF. DNA of the CDR3: TGTGCCTGGAGTGTACGGCCCAGCGGGAGGGCTACCGGGGAGCTGTTTTTT.

The CDR3 nucleotides are TGTGCCAGCAGCTTAACAGGCAATCAGCCCCAGCATTTT. It specifies CASSLTGNQPQHF. The chain has TRBV13 and TRBJ1-5; D is unresolved. The CDR3 runs to 13 residues. Germline CDR1 is PRHDT and CDR2 is FYEKMQ (reference sequence). V was clipped by 2 bases and J by 2 bases, with 4 bases between them.

V gene TRBV6-6 combines with J gene TRBJ1-5; D is uncertain. The CDR3 is made up of 14 amino acids. Germline CDR1 is MNHNY and CDR2 is SVGAGI (reference sequence). The V end lost 6 bases, the J end lost 6 bases, and 15 bases lay between the germline ends. The CDR3 DNA follows: TGTGCCAGCAGGGAACCGCTGGGAGGTCAGCCCCAGCATTTT. This sequence encodes CASREPLGGQPQHF.

The genes are TRBV28 and TRBJ1-1, with 10 bases fitting TRBD1. Germline CDR1 MDHEN, CDR2 SYDVKM. J gave up 5 bases and V 3 bases, and 6 bases lay outside the gene matches. The CDR3 extends over 15 amino acids. The CDR3 nucleotides are TGTGCCAGCAGTTTTTCTTGGGACAGGGGAACTGAAGCTTTCTTT. Its protein is CASSFSWDRGTEAFF.

In nucleotides, the CDR3 is TGTGCCAGCAGCCTTGGGACTAGCGTGGCCTACGAGCAGTACTTC. Translating it yields CASSLGTSVAYEQYF. The rearrangement uses TRBV6-1 and TRBJ2-7, with TRBD2 identical over 10 bases. CDR1 is MNHNS, CDR2 SASEGT, per germline. The ends lost 6 bases at V and 2 bases at J; junction bases unmatched: 7. The CDR3 extends over 15 amino acids.

The CDR3 protein is CASADRVQETQYF. The CDR3 nucleotides read TGTGCCAGCGCGGACAGGGTCCAAGAGACCCAGTACTTC. The chain couples TRBV6-1 to TRBJ2-5, with 8 bases fitting TRBD1. The V segment lost 8 bases and the J segment 1 base; nucleotides outside the gene matches: 3. Germline V gives CDR1 MNHNS, CDR2 SASEGT. This CDR3 has 13 amino acids.

A note on this clone: The junction shows a germline mismatch at one end, possibly a read error. The rearrangement uses TRBV5-1 and TRBJ2-4; TRBD2 matches 10 bases. This CDR3 has 13 residues. CDR1 SGHRS and CDR2 YFSETQ come from the germline V gene. CDR3 bases: TGCGCCAGCAGCCCGCTAGCGGGGGAATCTACTGCCTTC. Translation gives CASSPLAGESTAF.

V and J are TRBV5-1 and TRBJ2-3; TRBD2 matches at 10 bases. Trimming removed 0 bases from V and 5 bases from J; junction bases left unmatched: 9. The CDR3 covers 17 residues. CDR1 is SGHRS, CDR2 YFSETQ, per germline. CDR3 bases: TGCGCCAGCAGCTTGGCAAAGACTAGCGGGCGGGTAGATACGCAGTATTTT. As protein: CASSLAKTSGRVDTQYF.

The chain employs TRBV7-2 and TRBJ1-6, with 9 bases that match TRBD1. The V gene end was trimmed by 5 bases and the J gene end by 0 bases; junction bases not matched to a gene: 5. Germline-derived CDR1 and CDR2 are SGHTA and FQGNSA. The CDR3 contains 17 residues. DNA of the CDR3: TGTGCCAGCAGCCCCGGGACAGGGAGCTCCTATAATTCACCCCTCCACTTT. This sequence encodes CASSPGTGSSYNSPLHF.

The V and J genes are TRBV19 and TRBJ2-5; 7 bases match TRBD2. CDR1 and CDR2 (germline): LNHDA, SQIVND (reference sequence). V shed 1 base, J shed 2 bases, and the junction held 4 bases outside the gene matches. This CDR3 spans 15 amino acids. This chain's CDR3 is CASSIGTGRQETQYF. The CDR3 DNA reads TGTGCCAGTAGTATAGGGACCGGGAGGCAAGAGACCCAGTACTTC.

The chain couples TRBV28 to TRBJ2-2; possible D gene TRBD2, 6 bases. V shed 5 bases and J shed 4 bases, with 17 bases lying between them. The CDR3 is made up of 16 amino acids. Germline CDR1 is MDHEN and CDR2 is SYDVKM. This CDR3 is CASSTRTILSTGELFF. CDR3 sequence (DNA): TGTGCCAGCAGTACTAGGACTATCCTGAGCACCGGGGAGCTGTTTTTT.

This rearrangement joins TRBV7-9 to TRBJ1-6, with TRBD1 matching 9 bases. Germline assignment: CDR1 SEHNR and CDR2 FQNEAQ (reference sequence). The J segment lost 10 bases and the V segment lost 2 bases, leaving 6 bases of the junction unmatched. CDR3 length: 15 amino acids. The DNA for the CDR3 is TGTGCCAGCAGCTTACTAACAGGGGGCAGGTCACCCCTCCACTTT. Its protein product is CASSLLTGGRSPLHF.

This rearrangement joins TRBV28 to TRBJ2-7, with 10 nucleotides matching TRBD2. Looked up from germline, CDR1 is MDHEN and CDR2 is SYDVKM. Trimming removed 6 bases from V and 7 bases from J; junction bases left unmatched: 9. The CDR3 spans 14 residues. CDR3 sequence: CASRNPRTSGEQYF. The DNA of the CDR3 is TGTGCCAGCAGGAACCCTCGGACTAGCGGAGAGCAGTACTTC.

This chain joins TRBV5-6 and TRBJ2-3, with D possibly matching TRBD1 (6 bases). V lost 9 bases, J lost 0 bases, and 20 bases lay in between. The CDR3 spans 16 residues. Germline V gives CDR1 SGHDT, CDR2 YYEEEE. CDR3 region: CATRGQQTLSTDTQYF. In nucleotides, the CDR3 is TGTGCCACCCGGGGACAACAGACCCTCAGCACAGATACGCAGTATTTT.

The chain uses TRBV6-4 and TRBJ1-2; perhaps TRBD1 as D (5 bases). Trimming shortened V by 1 base and J by 8 bases, and 11 bases separated the two germline ends. This CDR3 spans 13 amino acids. Germline CDR1 is MRHNA and CDR2 is SNTAGT. The CDR3 DNA follows: TGTGCCAGCAGTGACTTAGGGGAAGGCGGCTACACCTTC. Its translation: CASSDLGEGGYTF.